Below, one TCR beta chain is given with its context. Antigen specificity is unknown. This entry comes from a study of cytomegalovirus exposure and HLA in healthy donors. Study as a whole: Within an early data release were approximately 85 million unique TCRs drawn from HLA-typed donors. Study results and caveats: When a later analysis compared HLA-associated TCR beta chains with equally common others, the HLA-associated chains turned out to be more clonally expanded and to have lower generation probabilities. Common viral pathogens (according to a later analysis) appeared linked to several of the most significant clusters. A few chains linked to CMV were shown in vitro to be specific for CMV antigens.

CDR3 size: 12 residues. Trimming pared 3 bases from V and 5 bases from J, leaving 7 bases between. The germline CDR1 and CDR2 sequences are SNHLY and FYNNEI. Amplification used 60 Vbeta primers and 13 Jbeta primers. TCRdb keeps only in-frame clones here, not all; method: immunoSEQ multiplex PCR. The repertoire holds some 160,000 clones, 78% seen once, with 1.4% in the top ten. This sequence originates from a male donor in good health and CMV-seronegative. This chain joins TRBV2 and TRBJ1-1, with TRBD1 as a possible D gene (6 bases). The sequenced sample was PBMCs. CDR3 DNA sequence: TGTGCCAGCAGTGAGCAGGGGACTGAAGCTTTCTTT. Protein product: CASSEQGTEAFF. Using reference TRBV2 and TRBJ1-1 for the parts outside the CDR3, the full variable domain is EPEVTQTPSHQVTQMGQEVILRCVPISNHLYFYWYRQILGQKVEFLVSFYNNEISEKSEIFDDQFSVERPDGSNFTLKIRSTKLEDSAMYFCASSEQGTEAFFGQGTRLTVV.